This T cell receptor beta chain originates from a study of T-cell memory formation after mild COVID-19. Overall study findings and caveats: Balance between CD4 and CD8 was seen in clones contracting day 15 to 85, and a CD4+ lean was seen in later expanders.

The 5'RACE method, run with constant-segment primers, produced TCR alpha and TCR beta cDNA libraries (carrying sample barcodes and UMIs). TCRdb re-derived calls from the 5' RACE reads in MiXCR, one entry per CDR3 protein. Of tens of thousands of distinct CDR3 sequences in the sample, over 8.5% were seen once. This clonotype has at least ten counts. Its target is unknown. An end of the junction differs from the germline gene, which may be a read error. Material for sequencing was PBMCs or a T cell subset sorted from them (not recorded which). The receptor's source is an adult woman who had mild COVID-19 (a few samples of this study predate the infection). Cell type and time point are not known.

The CDR3 protein is CAVNTEAFF. The CDR3 DNA is TGCGCGGTGAACACTGAAGCTTTCTTT. The chain has TRBV7-8 and TRBJ1-1; D unclear. Germline lookup yields CDR1 SGHVS and CDR2 FQNEAQ. This CDR3 has 9 residues.